Below are 21 T cell receptor beta chains sequenced from a single sample in a study of OX40 agonist ivuxolimab in advanced cancers. TCRdb's table, derived via immunoSEQ multiplex PCR, lists solely in-frame clones and lacks some. Of tens of thousands of clones listed, about 91% are singletons. The starting material was CD4+ or CD8+ T cells sorted from blood, obtained in a trial of the OX40 agonist ivuxolimab. These receptors were obtained from an adult with an advanced solid tumor such as melanoma, head and neck, liver or kidney cancer.

This sequence joins TRBV11-3 and TRBJ2-2; weak D call: TRBD1 (7 bases). The CDR3 covers 16 residues. The germline V gene encodes CDR1 SGHNT and CDR2 YENEEA. Between the trimmed V and J ends, which lost 6 bases and 3 bases, there was a span of 17 bases. CDR3 nucleotides: TGTGCCAGCAGTCTACGAGGAGGGGGCCACACCGGGGAGCTGTTTTTT. Amino acids: CASSLRGGGHTGELFF.

This rearrangement joins TRBV7-9 to TRBJ2-3; a possible D gene is TRBD1 (6 bases). Germline V gene lookup returns CDR1 SEHNR and CDR2 FQNEAQ (reference sequence). This CDR3 contains 15 residues. The V end lost 4 bases, the J end lost 2 bases, and 13 bases lay between the germline ends. The CDR3 spells CASSSSTGNTDTQYF. The CDR3 nucleotides read TGTGCCAGCAGCTCCTCGACAGGAAACACAGATACGCAGTATTTT.

Only one count was recorded for this clone. This chain joins TRBV27 and TRBJ2-2; 8 nucleotides agree with TRBD2. CDR3 length: 16 residues. The germline gives CDR1 MNHEY, CDR2 SMNVEV (reference sequence). The V and J ends lost 4 bases and 1 base, in that order; junction bases with no gene match: 5. CDR3 DNA sequence: TGTGCCAGCAGTTCGTTAGCGGGGCTGAACACCGGGGAGCTGTTTTTT. This gives the protein CASSSLAGLNTGELFF.

The chain uses TRBV7-6 and TRBJ1-6; D may be TRBD1 (5 bases). The CDR3 totals 17 residues. Between the trimmed V and J ends, which lost 2 bases and 7 bases, there was a span of 18 bases. Germline V lookup: CDR1 SGHVS, CDR2 FNYEAQ. This CDR3 is CASSLSVRQGPNSPLHF. The CDR3 nucleotides are TGTGCCAGCAGCTTAAGCGTTCGGCAGGGACCCAATTCACCCCTCCACTTT.

The rearrangement links TRBV25-1 to TRBJ1-1, with D uncertain. V lost 4 bases and J lost 3, with 9 bases in between. Germline assignment: CDR1 MGHDK and CDR2 SYGVNS. CDR3 length equals 13 residues. The CDR3 sequence: CASSGTTDTEAFF. The CDR3 DNA is TGTGCCAGCAGTGGAACGACGGACACTGAAGCTTTCTTT.

The chain recombines TRBV27 with TRBJ2-5; 14 bases align to TRBD2. The germline gives CDR1 MNHEY, CDR2 SMNVEV (reference sequence). V lost 8 bases to trimming and J lost 2 bases; unmatched junction nucleotides: 4. The CDR3 has 15 residues. The CDR3 here is CASGTSGRWQETQYF. CDR3 in DNA: TGTGCCAGCGGGACTAGCGGGAGATGGCAAGAGACCCAGTACTTC.

This chain's CDR3 is CASSSPTSGTPYEQYF. CDR3 coding DNA: TGTGCCAGCAGTTCCCCGACTAGCGGGACCCCCTACGAGCAGTACTTC. The chain couples TRBV6-5 to TRBJ2-7; 11 bases map to TRBD2. The V gene end was trimmed by 4 bases and the J gene end by 2 bases; junction bases not matched to a gene: 7. Germline values: CDR1 MNHEY, CDR2 SVGAGI. This CDR3 spans 16 amino acids.

The rearrangement uses TRBV12-5 and TRBJ1-5, with TRBD1 matching 7 bases. Germline CDR1 reads LGHNT; CDR2 reads FRNRAP. The CDR3 length is 18 residues. V was pared by 2 bases and J by 2 bases, with 12 bases of the junction left unmatched. In DNA form, the CDR3 reads TGTGCTAGTGGTTTGACCAACAGGGGTTTAGGGGGCAATCAGCCCCAGCATTTT. The encoded protein is CASGLTNRGLGGNQPQHF.

The gene calls are TRBV12-5 and TRBJ1-5; D is unclear. Germline CDR1 reads LGHNT; CDR2 reads FRNRAP. CDR3 length: 14 residues. Trimming stripped 1 base from V and 9 bases from J, with 13 bases between. CDR3 bases: TGTGCTAGTGGTTTGGATTCCCAACTCCGGCCCCAGCATTTT. Protein sequence: CASGLDSQLRPQHF.

This clone was recorded only once. The CDR3 protein is CASRQDRALREQYF. The CDR3, as DNA: TGTGCCAGCAGGCAGGACAGGGCTCTCCGCGAGCAGTACTTC. V gene TRBV28 combines with J gene TRBJ2-7, with 8 bases aligning to TRBD1. The V gene's germline CDR1 is MDHEN and CDR2 SYDVKM. The trim removed 6 bases at V and 6 bases at J, leaving 10 bases unmatched. The CDR3 consists of 14 residues.

This clone was seen just once. The genes are TRBV6-5 and TRBJ1-2, with TRBD1 matching over 9 bases. CDR1 and CDR2 (germline): MNHEY, SVGAGI. V lost 0 bases and J lost 6; bases outside the gene matches: 2. The CDR3 is 14 amino acids. CDR3 region: CASSYSDRGDGYTF. The DNA for the CDR3 is TGTGCCAGCAGTTACTCGGACAGGGGCGATGGCTACACCTTC.

The V gene is TRBV27, the J gene TRBJ1-2; 7 nucleotides align to TRBD1. The junction had 8 bases not matched to a gene; V was cut back by 2 bases and J by 2 bases. The CDR3 sequence is 16 residues long. Germline V gives CDR1 MNHEY, CDR2 SMNVEV (reference sequence). This chain's CDR3 is CASSLLNRGRNYGYTF. CDR3 bases: TGTGCCAGCAGTTTACTAAACAGGGGAAGGAACTATGGCTACACCTTC.

The chain joins TRBV27 to TRBJ2-1; D not resolved. This CDR3 spans 12 amino acids. Germline-derived CDR1 and CDR2 are MNHEY and SMNVEV (reference sequence). V shed 4 bases and J shed 9 bases, with 10 bases lying between them. This CDR3 is CASSWTNGEQFF. DNA for the CDR3: TGTGCCAGCAGTTGGACCAACGGTGAGCAGTTCTTC.

The chain combines TRBV7-6 with TRBJ2-4; 8 nucleotides line up with TRBD1. The V gene's germline CDR1 is SGHVS and CDR2 FNYEAQ. CDR3 length equals 17 residues. V dropped 0 bases and J dropped 2; count of bases not matched to a gene: 6. CDR3 region: CASSLAGQGGPKNIQYF. The CDR3 DNA reads as TGTGCCAGCAGCTTAGCCGGACAGGGAGGTCCCAAAAACATTCAGTACTTC.

CDR3 residues: CASSLFPDHTDTQYF. The CDR3 bases are TGTGCCAGCAGTTTATTCCCGGACCACACAGATACGCAGTATTTT. The V gene is TRBV27, the J gene TRBJ2-3; D gene uncertain. Trimming pared 1 base from V and 2 bases from J, leaving 10 bases between. Germline V gene sequence: CDR1 MNHEY, CDR2 SMNVEV (reference sequence). This CDR3 spans 15 amino acids.

The chain is built from TRBV11-2 and TRBJ2-1; 9 bases line up with TRBD2. The germline gives CDR1 SGHAT, CDR2 FQNNGV. The CDR3 extends over 17 amino acids. V was clipped by 4 bases and J by 8 bases; unmatched bases: 15. CDR3 protein: CASSSPPAGGPLHEQFF. The CDR3, as DNA: TGTGCCAGCAGCTCTCCCCCCGCGGGAGGGCCCCTCCATGAGCAGTTCTTC.

V is TRBV7-9 and J is TRBJ2-7; D remains unclear. The CDR3 consists of 11 residues. Germline lookup yields CDR1 SEHNR and CDR2 FQNEAQ (reference sequence). V lost 8 bases to trimming and J lost 0 bases, with 5 bases between them. CDR3 DNA: TGTGCCAGCGGTGCCTCCTACGAGCAGTACTTC. Translated, it gives CASGASYEQYF.

V and J are TRBV27 and TRBJ1-1; D is unresolved. CDR3 length: 13 residues. V dropped 7 bases and J dropped 0 bases, with 9 bases sitting between them. CDR1 and CDR2 from the germline V gene are MNHEY and SMNVEV (reference sequence). This chain's CDR3 is CASKDGVNTEAFF. The CDR3 nucleotides read TGTGCCAGCAAGGATGGGGTGAACACTGAAGCTTTCTTT.

This chain uses TRBV5-8 with TRBJ1-3; D is unresolved. This CDR3 contains 14 residues. CDR1 and CDR2 from the germline V gene are SGHTS and YDEGEE. V lost 2 bases, J lost 0 bases, and 6 bases lay in between. The CDR3 DNA sequence: TGTGCCAGCAGCTTCACGAGCTCTGGAAACACCATATATTTT. Protein product: CASSFTSSGNTIYF. Variable domain in full (rest from reference TRBV5-8 and TRBJ1-3): EAGVTQSPTHLIKTRGQQATLRCSPISGHTSVYWYQQALGLGLQFLLWYDEGEERNRGNFPPRFSGRQFPNYSSELNVNALELEDSALYLCASSFTSSGNTIYFGEGSWLTVV.

The rearrangement uses TRBV4-1 and TRBJ2-7; 10 nucleotides align to TRBD1. Trimming at V came to 2 bases and at J to 1 base, leaving 2 bases not matched to a gene. The CDR3 runs to 15 residues. The germline V gene encodes CDR1 MGHRA and CDR2 YSYEKL. CDR3 DNA: TGCGCCAGCAGCCAAATGGGACAGGGGTCCTACGAGCAGTACTTC. Translating it yields CASSQMGQGSYEQYF.

The rearrangement uses TRBV6-4 and TRBJ2-7; 12 bases align to TRBD2. The CDR3 sequence is 15 residues long. V lost 3 bases and J lost 8; bases outside the gene matches: 8. The germline gives CDR1 MRHNA, CDR2 SNTAGT. The CDR3 protein is CASSETSGSSVKQYF. As DNA, the CDR3 is TGTGCCAGCAGTGAGACTAGCGGGAGCTCAGTTAAGCAGTACTTC.